This TCR beta chain comes out of a study of T cells expressing NK-cell markers. Study-level information: Seropositivity for HCMV was found in seven of the eight sequenced donors, with one seronegative.

Comment on this clonotype: What it recognizes is unknown.

Scientists made TCR beta cDNA using 5'RACE template switching with UMIs. Using the 5' RACE reads, TCRdb records one entry per CDR3 protein without DNA. Its table records roughly 450,000 distinct CDR3 sequences. Germline lookup yields CDR1 SGHRS and CDR2 YFSETQ. This CDR3 has 13 amino acids. Whole-study findings and limits: Top CD8+ clonotypes included the dominant CD3+CD56+NKG2C+ clonotypes in 5 or 6 donors. Also leading the CD3+CD56-NKG2C+ fraction in a few donors were these clonotypes.

The J gene is TRBJ2-3, the V gene TRBV5-1; checking the TCRdb D call of TRBD2 is not possible without DNA. This receptor was identified in a woman aged 45-59 years in good health. Sequencing used blood T cells: a sorted CD56 or NKG2C T cell subset, CD4+ or CD8+ T cells, or bulk PBMC T cells (not recorded which). The CDR3 region is CASSLLREDTQYF.